The 21 T cell receptor beta chains reported below all come from one sample, sequenced in a study of shared clonotypes between healthy human individuals. Assay: immunoSEQ multiplex PCR; the TCRdb copy retains only in-frame clones and omits some. The data hold about 2.4 million clones, with approximately 93% observed a single time. Sample: naive CD4+ T cells from PBMCs. Subset noted: CD45RA+ positively selected. Receptor source: a man aged 18 to 29 in good health. Some clones in this sample may be carry-over from other donors' samples.

Comments on this clone: The sample contains more than one DNA sequence encoding this CDR3. The rearrangement joins TRBV7-3 to TRBJ2-5, with 7 bases lining up with TRBD2. With 2 bases clipped from V and 5 bases from J, the junction kept 5 bases outside the gene matches. Germline CDR1 is SGHTA and CDR2 is FQGTGA. CDR3 length equals 14 residues. The CDR3 reads CASSLAGVGETQYF. The CDR3 coding sequence is TGTGCCAGCAGCTTAGCGGGAGTTGGGGAGACCCAGTACTTC. Filled out from reference TRBV7-3 and TRBJ2-5, the complete variable domain reads GAGVSQTPSNKVTEKGKYVELRCDPISGHTALYWYRQSLGQGPEFLIYFQGTGAADDSGLPNDRFFAVRPEGSVSTLKIQRTERGDSAVYLCASSLAGVGETQYFGPGTRLLVL.

The chain has TRBV5-1 and TRBJ2-5; D assignment may be TRBD1 or TRBD2 (5 bases each). Per germline, CDR1 SGHRS and CDR2 YFSETQ. The CDR3 length is 14 residues. Trimming stripped 4 bases from V and 5 bases from J, with 15 bases between. This chain's CDR3 is CASSKGQPGETQYF. CDR3 sequence (DNA): TGCGCCAGCAGCAAGGGGCAACCGGGGGAGACCCAGTACTTC.

This rearrangement joins TRBV6-5 to TRBJ2-2; 10 nucleotides match TRBD2. Germline assignment: CDR1 MNHEY and CDR2 SVGAGI. The V and J ends lost 6 bases and 6 bases, in that order; junction bases with no gene match: 7. The length of the CDR3 is 15 residues. The CDR3 bases are TGTGCCAGCAGATGGGTAGCGGGAGGCCCCGGGGAGCTGTTTTTT. Its protein product is CASRWVAGGPGELFF.

The rearrangement uses TRBV4-1 and TRBJ2-7, with D possibly being TRBD2 (5 bases). This CDR3 is built from 13 residues. Trimming stripped 3 bases from V and 6 bases from J, with 12 bases between. CDR1 is MGHRA, CDR2 YSYEKL, per germline. CDR3 loop: CASSQVLGSEQYF. In nucleotides, the CDR3 is TGCGCCAGCAGCCAGGTACTAGGAAGCGAGCAGTACTTC.

The chain joins TRBV25-1 to TRBJ2-7; tentatively, D is TRBD1 (6 bases). Germline CDR1 and CDR2: MGHDK and SYGVNS. V was clipped by 6 bases and J by 7 bases, with 10 bases between them. This CDR3 is built from 11 residues. CDR3 in amino acids: CASSRGGEQYF. Written as DNA, the CDR3 is TGTGCCAGCAGCAGGGGTGGGGAGCAGTACTTC.

The J gene is TRBJ2-7, the V gene TRBV28, with D uncertain. V dropped 2 bases and J dropped 2 bases, with 7 bases sitting between them. Germline loops: CDR1 MDHEN, CDR2 SYDVKM. The CDR3 spans 13 residues. The CDR3 DNA reads TGTGCCAGCAGTTTACCTTGGGCCTACGAGCAGTACTTC. This codes for CASSLPWAYEQYF. Full variable domain (rest looked up from reference TRBV28 and TRBJ2-7): DVKVTQSSRYLVKRTGEKVFLECVQDMDHENMFWYRQDPGLGLRLIYFSYDVKMKEKGDIPEGYSVSREKKERFSLILESASTNQTSMYLCASSLPWAYEQYFGPGTRLTVT.

With respect to this clone: In the same sample, other DNA sequences code for this CDR3. This sequence joins TRBV28 and TRBJ2-5; 8 nucleotides agree with TRBD2. This CDR3 contains 14 residues. Germline V gene data show CDR1 as MDHEN and CDR2 as SYDVKM. The junction had 0 bases not matched to a gene; V was cut back by 1 base and J by 2 bases. The CDR3 nucleotides read TGTGCCAGCAGTTTATCGGGGGGGCAAGAGACCCAGTACTTC. Protein: CASSLSGGQETQYF.

This clone has just a few counts. The gene calls are TRBV30 and TRBJ1-5; unclear D gene. This CDR3 spans 13 amino acids. Per the germline V gene, CDR1 is GTSNPN and CDR2 is SVGIG (reference sequence). The germline V and J ends were trimmed by 4 bases and 5 bases, with 12 bases remaining between them. The CDR3: CAWTSGSHQPQHF. In DNA, the CDR3 is TGTGCCTGGACCAGTGGAAGCCATCAGCCCCAGCATTTT.

The V and J genes are TRBV5-1 and TRBJ2-1; no definite D call. V lost 0 bases and J lost 6, with 10 bases in between. The CDR3 length is 14 residues. CDR1 SGHRS and CDR2 YFSETQ come from the germline V gene. The CDR3 here is CASSLARQVNEQFF. The CDR3, as DNA: TGCGCCAGCAGCTTGGCCAGACAAGTCAATGAGCAGTTCTTC.

This sequence joins TRBV29-1 and TRBJ1-3; unclear D gene. Germline values: CDR1 SQVTM, CDR2 ANQGSEA. This CDR3 contains 11 residues. The V end lost 5 bases, the J end lost 8 bases, and 10 bases lay between the germline ends. Here the CDR3 DNA reads TGCAGCGTTTGGCGACGGGACACCATATATTTT. This gives the protein CSVWRRDTIYF.

This clone was counted a single time. The V gene is TRBV6-1, the J gene TRBJ2-3; weak D call: TRBD2 (5 bases). The germline V and J ends were trimmed by 7 bases and 2 bases, with 10 bases remaining between them. The CDR3 is 13 residues long. Germline CDR1 reads MNHNS; CDR2 reads SASEGT. CDR3 amino acids: CASNGLYTDTQYF. The CDR3 coding sequence is TGTGCCAGCAATGGACTGTACACAGATACGCAGTATTTT.

The chain combines TRBV6-1 with TRBJ1-3; D remains ambiguous. The V end lost 8 bases, the J end lost 3 bases, and 17 bases lay between the germline ends. Germline values: CDR1 MNHNS, CDR2 SASEGT. CDR3 length: 15 residues. In DNA, the CDR3 is TGTGCCAGCGGGCCCTTAGTGGCGGTTGGAAACACCATATATTTT. Protein: CASGPLVAVGNTIYF.

Only one count was recorded for this clone. The chain joins TRBV4-2 to TRBJ2-7, with D tentatively TRBD2 (8 bases). Per the germline V gene, CDR1 is LGHNA and CDR2 is YNFKEQ. The V end was cut by 1 base, the J end by 3 bases, with 28 bases between. The CDR3 sequence is 20 residues long. The CDR3 reads CASSQVRPGTESSGYYEQYF. The CDR3 region has the DNA TGTGCCAGCAGCCAAGTACGTCCCGGGACAGAGTCTAGCGGGTACTACGAGCAGTACTTC.

The chain has TRBV10-3 and TRBJ2-7; 9 bases agree with TRBD1. Germline values: CDR1 ENHRY, CDR2 SYGVKD. V dropped 5 bases and J dropped 7; count of bases not matched to a gene: 6. This CDR3 has 13 residues. CDR3 residues: CAISKDRGWEQYF. The CDR3 nucleotides are TGTGCCATCAGTAAAGACAGGGGGTGGGAGCAGTACTTC.

This clone has just one count. Other DNA sequences within the sample encode an identical CDR3. The chain has TRBV9 and TRBJ1-4; D perhaps matches TRBD1 (5 bases). This CDR3 region has 13 residues. V lost 0 bases and J lost 5, with 5 bases in between. Germline CDR1 and CDR2: SGDLS and YYNGEE. Here the CDR3 reads CASSVGGNEKLFF. The CDR3 DNA follows: TGTGCCAGCAGCGTAGGGGGGAATGAAAAACTGTTTTTT.

This chain joins TRBV19 and TRBJ2-4; D remains unclear. The CDR3 covers 15 residues. The ends were cut back, 1 base at V and 2 bases at J, with 9 bases in the middle. CDR1 and CDR2 (germline): LNHDA, SQIVND (reference sequence). CDR3 DNA sequence: TGTGCCAGTAGTATAGGTCGACCCCCCAAAAACATTCAGTACTTC. Translating gives CASSIGRPPKNIQYF.

In the case of this clone: Mismatch with germline at one junction end may stem from a read error. This chain uses TRBV2 with TRBJ2-3; D possibly corresponds to TRBD1 (6 bases). Germline V gene data show CDR1 as SNHLY and CDR2 as FYNNEI. The CDR3 has 14 amino acids. CDR3 protein: CASTLDSTQIRSGF. The CDR3 nucleotides are TGTGCCAGCACCTTGGACAGTACACAGATACGCAGTGGTTTT.

This clone has just one count. The chain joins TRBV14 to TRBJ1-3; D unresolved. The CDR3 contains 12 residues. V shed 4 bases and J shed 4 bases, with 5 bases lying between them. Germline V gene sequence: CDR1 SGHDN, CDR2 FVKESK. The CDR3 DNA reads as TGTGCCAGCAGCCTGGTGGGAAACACCATATATTTT. This sequence encodes CASSLVGNTIYF.

The chain has TRBV7-2 and TRBJ1-6; D uncertain. Germline V gives CDR1 SGHTA, CDR2 FQGNSA. The CDR3 has 15 amino acids. The V and J ends lost 4 bases and 1 base respectively, with 8 bases between them. CDR3 loop: CASSSGRSYNSPLHF. In nucleotides, the CDR3 is TGTGCCAGCAGCTCTGGGAGGTCCTATAATTCACCCCTCCACTTT.

With respect to this clone: Other DNA sequences in this specimen translate into the identical CDR3. The chain links TRBV2 to TRBJ1-5; TRBD1 might be the D (5 bases). Trimming took 2 bases from V and 1 from J, leaving 6 bases between them. From germline, CDR1 is SNHLY and CDR2 FYNNEI. The length of the CDR3 is 14 residues. CDR3 sequence (DNA): TGTGCCAGCAGTGAACAGGGCAGCAATCAGCCCCAGCATTTT. Its protein product is CASSEQGSNQPQHF. The full variable domain, with the rest looked up from reference TRBV2 and TRBJ1-5, is EPEVTQTPSHQVTQMGQEVILRCVPISNHLYFYWYRQILGQKVEFLVSFYNNEISEKSEIFDDQFSVERPDGSNFTLKIRSTKLEDSAMYFCASSEQGSNQPQHFGDGTRLSIL.

The chain employs TRBV7-9 and TRBJ1-1; maybe TRBD1 (6 bases). The V end lost 6 bases, the J end lost 5 bases, and 22 bases lay between the germline ends. CDR1 is SEHNR and CDR2 is FQNEAQ in the germline V gene (reference sequence). The CDR3 runs 16 residues. CDR3 nucleotide sequence: TGTGCCAGCAGTCGCCCGCTCGGGGGGCGCGGGACTGAAGCTTTCTTT. Residues: CASSRPLGGRGTEAFF.